What follows are 18 T cell receptor beta chains derived from one specimen sequenced in a study of Graves' ophthalmopathy and Graves' hyperthyroidism. Amplified TCR beta CDR3 regions were obtained using RNA transcripts as template. Scientists carried out first-round RT-PCR using HTBI primers and then a second-round multiplex PCR. Each CDR3 protein gets one entry after TCRdb re-called the multiplex PCR reads with MiXCR. Among about 380,000 distinct CDR3 sequences, 15% were seen once, and the ten largest hold around 6.6%. Sequencing was carried out using peripheral blood. Every receptor here comes from a woman under 30 with stable Graves' hyperthyroidism.

A remark on this clonotype: This may be a read error, as it is one base from a much larger clone. The CDR3 DNA sequence: TGCAGTGTCGCGAGGGGGGGCCGCAACGAGCAGGACTTC. Protein sequence: CSVARGGRNEQDF. V is TRBV20-1 and J is TRBJ2-7, with D possibly being TRBD2 (7 bases). CDR3 length equals 13 residues. CDR1 DFQATT and CDR2 SNEGSKA come from the germline V gene (reference sequence).

At least ten counts were recorded for this clonotype. The chain joins TRBV7-2 to TRBJ2-7, with D perhaps assigned TRBD1 or TRBD2 (5 bases each). V lost 3 bases, J lost 6 bases, and 9 bases lay in between. CDR3 length equals 12 residues. The germline CDR1 and CDR2 sequences are SGHTA and FQGNSA. The chain's CDR3 is CASSFKGSEQYF. The CDR3 nucleotides read TGTGCCAGCAGCTTCAAGGGGAGCGAGCAGTACTTC.

This clonotype occurred many times. The rearrangement joins TRBV7-9 to TRBJ2-3; 7 bases align to TRBD1. The CDR3 is made up of 13 amino acids. V dropped 3 bases and J dropped 6; count of bases not matched to a gene: 3. Germline CDR1 SEHNR, CDR2 FQNEAQ (reference sequence). The CDR3 here is CASSFATGDTQYF. CDR3 coding DNA: TGTGCCAGCAGCTTCGCGACAGGGGATACGCAGTATTTT.

This clonotype was found many times. The chain couples TRBV7-9 to TRBJ1-2; D unclear. V lost 6 bases and J lost 3, with 14 bases in between. CDR1 is SEHNR, CDR2 FQNEAQ, per germline (reference sequence). The CDR3 loop spans 14 amino acids. DNA of the CDR3: TGTGCCAGCAGTCGACCGGGCTTTTACTATGGCTACACCTTC. Protein sequence: CASSRPGFYYGYTF.

The V gene is TRBV12-3 or TRBV12-4, the J gene TRBJ1-5; D is ambiguous. The CDR3 consists of 13 residues. V was clipped by 8 bases and J by 1 base, with 9 bases between them. The CDR3 region is CASGQRSNQPQHF. CDR3 nucleotides: TGTGCCAGCGGCCAGCGAAGCAATCAGCCCCAGCATTTT.

This sequence joins TRBV3-1 and TRBJ2-5; weak D call: TRBD2 (6 bases). Trimming removed 4 bases from V and 2 bases from J, with 11 bases in between. Germline CDR1 and CDR2: LGHDT and YNNKEL (reference sequence). The CDR3 length is 14 residues. For the CDR3, the DNA is TGTGCCAGCAGCCCATGGGGGGATCAAGAGACCCAGTACTTC. Its protein product is CASSPWGDQETQYF.

This clonotype has a count of ten or more. In nucleotides, the CDR3 is TGTGCCAGCAGTTCGGGGGGGGGGATGAATTCACCCCTCCACTTT. Translated, it gives CASSSGGGMNSPLHF. The chain combines TRBV6-2 or TRBV6-3 with TRBJ1-6, with D perhaps TRBD1 (5 bases). In germline, CDR1 is MNHEY, CDR2 SVGEGT. The CDR3 covers 15 residues. Trimming left V 4 bases short and J 7 bases short, with 14 bases between.

Ten or more counts support this clonotype. V usage is TRBV11-2 and J usage is TRBJ1-5; 9 nucleotides match TRBD1. Trimming took 3 bases from V and 5 from J; bases not matched to a gene: 8. The V gene's germline CDR1 is SGHAT and CDR2 FQNNGV. CDR3 length: 16 residues. Here the CDR3 DNA reads TGTGCCAGCAGCTTCGAGACAGGGGGAAGATATCAGCCCCAGCATTTT. It codes for CASSFETGGRYQPQHF. The variable domain in full, completed from reference TRBV11-2 and TRBJ1-5, reads EAGVAQSPRYKIIEKRQSVAFWCNPISGHATLYWYQQILGQGPKLLIQFQNNGVVDDSQLPKDRFSAERLKGVDSTLKIQPAKLEDSAVYLCASSFETGGRYQPQHFGDGTRLSIL.

This clonotype was detected ten times or more. CDR3 sequence reads: CASTAGGLKETQYF. CDR3 in DNA: TGTGCCAGCACCGCGGGGGGCCTAAAAGAGACCCAGTACTTC. V is TRBV7-2 and J is TRBJ2-5, with 8 bases matching TRBD2. The CDR3 extends over 14 amino acids. The junction had 7 bases not matched to a gene; V was cut back by 7 bases and J by 3 bases. The V gene's germline CDR1 is SGHTA and CDR2 FQGNSA.

This clonotype was recorded many times. The V gene is TRBV19, the J gene TRBJ2-7, with D perhaps matching TRBD1 (6 bases). Trimming took off 6 bases at V and 8 bases at J, with 20 bases between the two ends. The germline gives CDR1 LNHDA, CDR2 SQIVND (reference sequence). The CDR3 is 14 residues long. The CDR3 DNA reads as TGTGCCAGTAGCCCCGAGGGGGTTGATTTGAAGCAGTACTTC. It encodes CASSPEGVDLKQYF.

This clonotype was counted a few times. The chain couples TRBV4-2 to TRBJ2-2; TRBD2 is a possible D gene (6 bases). The CDR3 sequence is 16 residues long. Germline V CDR1 and CDR2: LGHNA, YNFKEQ. The germline V and J ends were trimmed by 4 bases and 0 bases, with 12 bases remaining between them. The CDR3 loop is CASSRRLGSNTGELFF. CDR3 nucleotides: TGTGCCAGCAGCCGCCGACTAGGTTCGAACACCGGGGAGCTGTTTTTT.

This clonotype was observed many times. The rearrangement links TRBV9 to TRBJ1-6; perhaps TRBD1 as D (6 bases). CDR1 and CDR2 from the germline V gene are SGDLS and YYNGEE. This CDR3 is built from 14 residues. Trimming removed 3 bases from V and 6 bases from J, with 10 bases in between. Written as DNA, the CDR3 is TGTGCCAGCAGCGGGGGACACATTAATTCACCCCTCCACTTT. Translating gives CASSGGHINSPLHF.

In its sample, this clonotype was seen many times. V is TRBV6-1 and J is TRBJ1-2; 8 nucleotides align to TRBD1. With V trimmed by 7 bases and J by 4 bases, 8 bases remained unmatched. Per the germline V gene, CDR1 is MNHNS and CDR2 is SASEGT. CDR3 length equals 14 residues. The CDR3 DNA reads as TGTGCCAGCATGAGCGACAGGGGAAGCTATGGCTACACCTTC. Protein product: CASMSDRGSYGYTF.

This clonotype was recorded many times. V gene TRBV7-3 combines with J gene TRBJ1-1, with 8 bases aligning to TRBD1. V trimming: 5 bases; J trimming: 4 bases; junction bases outside the gene matches: 6. The CDR3 loop spans 14 amino acids. Looked up from germline, CDR1 is SGHTA and CDR2 is FQGTGA. This CDR3 is CASSPRQGTTEAFF. The CDR3 coding sequence is TGTGCCAGCAGCCCACGACAGGGGACCACTGAAGCTTTCTTT.

This clonotype came up many times. This chain links TRBV2 with TRBJ2-2; tentatively, D is TRBD1 (6 bases). V was cut by 5 bases and J by 2 bases, with 12 bases left in between. Germline V CDR1 and CDR2: SNHLY, FYNNEI. The CDR3 is made up of 15 amino acids. CDR3 protein: CASSQTGDNTGELFF. The CDR3, as DNA: TGTGCCAGCAGTCAGACAGGAGATAACACCGGGGAGCTGTTTTTT.

In this sample, this clonotype turned up many times. The chain carries TRBV7-9 and TRBJ2-2, with 7 bases fitting TRBD1. The CDR3 is 14 amino acids. Germline lookup yields CDR1 SEHNR and CDR2 FQNEAQ (reference sequence). J lost 5 bases, V lost 6 bases, and 6 bases had no gene match. CDR3 DNA: TGTGCCAGCAGAGGACAGGCGTTGACCGGGGAGCTGTTTTTT. It specifies CASRGQALTGELFF. Full variable domain (remainder filled in from reference TRBV7-9 and TRBJ2-2): DTGVSQNPRHKITKRGQNVTFRCDPISEHNRLYWYRQTLGQGPEFLTYFQNEAQLEKSRLLSDRFSAERPKGSFSTLEIQRTEQGDSAMYLCASRGQALTGELFFGEGSRLTVL.

This clonotype has a count of ten or more. The chain is built from TRBV10-1 and TRBJ1-5; D is uncertain. In germline, CDR1 is WNHNN, CDR2 SYGVQD (reference sequence). V was pared by 0 bases and J by 3 bases, with 9 bases between. The CDR3 contains 15 residues. CDR3 coding DNA: TGCGCCAGCAGTGAGTCAGTAAGGTTCAATCAGCCCCAGCATTTT. Translated, it gives CASSESVRFNQPQHF.

This clonotype was seen repeatedly, ten times or more. The DNA of the CDR3 is TGTGCCAGCAGTGAAGCGGGGGGGCCCCAGCCCCAGCATTTT. As protein: CASSEAGGPQPQHF. The rearrangement links TRBV6-1 to TRBJ1-5, with D perhaps TRBD1 (6 bases). V was shortened by 0 bases and J by 7 bases, with 10 bases between the two germline ends. The germline V gene encodes CDR1 MNHNS and CDR2 SASEGT. The CDR3 length is 14 residues.